These 27 T cell receptor beta chains came from one sample sequenced in a study of T cell responses to AZD1222 COVID-19 vaccine. The protocol was immunoSEQ multiplex PCR, while the TCRdb copy is restricted to in-frame clones and leaves out a portion. Here the sample spans 140,000 or so clones, approximately 92% being singletons. Sequences were derived from peripheral blood, sampled on day 0 of AZD1222 vaccination. The source is an adult in good health.

This chain uses TRBV10-3 with TRBJ2-7; D is perhaps TRBD1 (6 bases). V gave up 4 bases and J gave up 1 base, with 26 bases separating them. This CDR3 comprises 19 residues. CDR1 and CDR2 from the germline V gene are ENHRY and SYGVKD. CDR3 bases: TGTGCCATCAGTGTGAGAACAGGGCCCGCAAACAAACCGTCCTACGAGCAGTACTTC. Protein sequence: CAISVRTGPANKPSYEQYF.

This sequence joins TRBV12-3 or TRBV12-4 and TRBJ1-2; no definite D call. The CDR3 has 12 amino acids. Trimming removed 8 bases from V and 5 bases from J, with 12 bases in between. In DNA form, the CDR3 reads TGTGCCAGCCAGTCGTTTGGGTATGGCTACACCTTC. This gives the protein CASQSFGYGYTF.

Worth noting for this clone: Germline and junction disagree at one end, which may indicate a read error. The V call is TRBV28, the J call TRBJ1-4; D uncertain. In germline, CDR1 is MDHEN, CDR2 SYDVKM. The CDR3 extends over 16 amino acids. The CDR3 sequence is CASSDPGGSTKEKLFF. The CDR3 nucleotides read TGTGCCAGCAGTGACCCCGGCGGGAGTACTAAAGAAAAACTGTTTTTT.

The rearrangement joins TRBV3-1 (or the pseudogene TRBV3-2) to TRBJ2-7, with no clear D. Germline values: CDR1 LGHDT, CDR2 YNNKEL (reference sequence). The CDR3 consists of 13 residues. V gave up 0 bases and J gave up 2 bases, with 5 bases separating them. This CDR3 is CASSQDRPYEQYF. CDR3 bases: TGTGCCAGCAGCCAAGATAGGCCCTACGAGCAGTACTTC.

This clone occurred once. The chain carries TRBV6-4 and TRBJ1-5; D unresolved. This CDR3 has 13 residues. The germline V gene has CDR1 MRHNA and CDR2 SNTAGT. V shed 4 bases and J shed 1 base, with 5 bases lying between them. CDR3 nucleotide sequence: TGTGCCAGCAGTGGTACAAGCAATCAGCCCCAGCATTTT. Its protein is CASSGTSNQPQHF.

V usage is TRBV28 and J usage is TRBJ1-1, with 12 bases that match TRBD1. Germline V CDR1 and CDR2: MDHEN, SYDVKM. V dropped 1 base and J dropped 5; count of bases not matched to a gene: 17. This CDR3 contains 20 residues. Here the CDR3 DNA reads TGTGCCAGCAGTTTATCTCGAAATTTCCTGGGACAGGGGGCGCGGACTGAAGCTTTCTTT. Translated: CASSLSRNFLGQGARTEAFF.

V usage is TRBV27 and J usage is TRBJ1-6; D may be TRBD1 (5 bases). V dropped 3 bases and J dropped 9 bases, with 15 bases sitting between them. The CDR3 covers 15 residues. The germline V gene has CDR1 MNHEY and CDR2 SMNVEV (reference sequence). Written as DNA, the CDR3 is TGTGCCAGCAGTTTCACCGACAGCGGGAGTTCACCCCTCCACTTT. Amino acids: CASSFTDSGSSPLHF.

The chain carries TRBV6-5 and TRBJ2-7; 7 bases are a match to TRBD1. Germline V lookup: CDR1 MNHEY, CDR2 SVGAGI. The CDR3 loop spans 13 amino acids. After removal of 2 bases from V and 5 bases from J, the junction contained 3 bases not matched to a gene. The CDR3 nucleotides read TGTGCCAGCAGTTACGGGACAGACCACGAGCAGTACTTC. This sequence encodes CASSYGTDHEQYF.

This rearrangement joins TRBV4-1 to TRBJ2-7; no firm D call. Germline assignment: CDR1 MGHRA and CDR2 YSYEKL. The CDR3 is 15 residues long. V was shortened by 2 bases and J by 1 base, with 12 bases between the two germline ends. CDR3 nucleotide sequence: TGCGCCAGCAGCCAATATGAGACGGGTTCCTACGAGCAGTACTTC. It specifies CASSQYETGSYEQYF.

This chain uses TRBV4-1 with TRBJ2-3; tentative D call: TRBD2 (5 bases). The ends were cut back, 3 bases at V and 11 bases at J, with 15 bases in the middle. This CDR3 region has 13 residues. Germline assignment: CDR1 MGHRA and CDR2 YSYEKL. The CDR3, as DNA: TGCGCCAGCAGCCAGGGAAAGCGGCCCGGGCAGTATTTT. Translated, it gives CASSQGKRPGQYF.

This CDR3 reads CSAQRQVYNEQFF. CDR3 coding DNA: TGCAGCGCTCAAAGACAGGTCTACAATGAGCAGTTCTTC. The V and J genes are TRBV29-1 and TRBJ2-1, with a tentative D call TRBD1 (6 bases). Germline V gene sequence: CDR1 SQVTM, CDR2 ANQGSEA. Trimming pared 7 bases from V and 3 bases from J, leaving 13 bases between. The CDR3 runs 13 residues.

The J gene is TRBJ2-1, the V gene TRBV7-2; the D gene could be TRBD1 or TRBD2 (5 bases each). The CDR3 spans 14 residues. Germline CDR1 reads SGHTA; CDR2 reads FQGNSA. Trimming left V 4 bases short and J 9 bases short, with 16 bases between. CDR3 amino acids: CASSSMDGTGEQFF. Here the CDR3 DNA reads TGTGCCAGCAGCTCGATGGACGGGACGGGTGAGCAGTTCTTC.

Regarding this clone: Other DNA sequences in this specimen translate into the identical CDR3. The rearrangement links TRBV29-1 to TRBJ1-1, with a tentative D call TRBD1 (5 bases). This CDR3 spans 13 amino acids. V lost 3 bases and J lost 5, with 13 bases in between. Germline lookup yields CDR1 SQVTM and CDR2 ANQGSEA. The CDR3 bases are TGCAGCGTTGAGTGGGGGTCTCGAACTGAAGCTTTCTTT. It translates to CSVEWGSRTEAFF.

The J gene is TRBJ2-7, the V gene TRBV5-5; tentatively, D is TRBD1 (5 bases). V was pared by 3 bases and J by 5 bases, with 21 bases between. The length of the CDR3 is 16 residues. The germline gives CDR1 SGHKS, CDR2 YYEKEE (reference sequence). This CDR3 reads CASSSTYLGVVDEQYF. CDR3 in DNA: TGTGCCAGCAGCTCAACTTACTTAGGGGTAGTCGACGAGCAGTACTTC.

The J gene is TRBJ1-2, the V gene TRBV28; 8 nucleotides align to TRBD1. Germline V gene data show CDR1 as MDHEN and CDR2 as SYDVKM. The ends lost 4 bases at V and 4 bases at J; junction bases unmatched: 5. The CDR3 covers 14 residues. CDR3 in amino acids: CASSSSGQGYGYTF. As DNA, the CDR3 is TGTGCCAGCAGTTCCTCTGGACAGGGCTATGGCTACACCTTC.

The CDR3 reads CASSQYYNTEAFF. DNA for the CDR3: TGTGCCAGCAGCCAGTATTACAACACTGAAGCTTTCTTT. V usage is TRBV3-1 (or the pseudogene TRBV3-2) and J usage is TRBJ1-1, with D hard to call. The CDR3 sequence is 13 residues long. V was cut by 3 bases and J by 2 bases, with 7 bases left in between. The germline V gene has CDR1 LGHDT and CDR2 YNNKEL (reference sequence).

This chain uses TRBV9 with TRBJ2-1; D unresolved. Germline CDR1 and CDR2: SGDLS and YYNGEE. CDR3 length equals 16 residues. Trimming pared 4 bases from V and 0 bases from J, leaving 14 bases between. The CDR3 DNA follows: TGTGCCAGCAGCCCCAGTCGTGAGCACTCCTACAATGAGCAGTTCTTC. It codes for CASSPSREHSYNEQFF. Based on the CDR3 plus reference TRBV9 and TRBJ2-1, the full variable domain is DSGVTQTPKHLITATGQRVTLRCSPRSGDLSVYWYQQSLDQGLQFLIQYYNGEERAKGNILERFSAQQFPDLHSELNLSSLELGDSALYFCASSPSREHSYNEQFFGPGTRLTVL.

The chain uses TRBV5-1 and TRBJ2-4; D call uncertain. This CDR3 spans 14 amino acids. Germline loops: CDR1 SGHRS, CDR2 YFSETQ. V was cut by 1 base and J by 0 bases, with 5 bases left in between. CDR3 bases: TGCGCCAGCAGCTTGACGCTAGCCAAAAACATTCAGTACTTC. Translated, it gives CASSLTLAKNIQYF.

The chain couples TRBV4-1 to TRBJ1-5; D is perhaps TRBD1 (5 bases). CDR1 MGHRA and CDR2 YSYEKL come from the germline V gene. Trimming pared 4 bases from V and 7 bases from J, leaving 14 bases between. The CDR3 length is 14 residues. In nucleotides, the CDR3 is TGCGCCAGCAGCCTCAACCGGGGGGTCCAGCCCCAGCATTTT. It encodes CASSLNRGVQPQHF.

A remark on this clone: A junction end diverges from the germline sequence, so it may reflect a read error. The V and J genes are TRBV5-6 and TRBJ1-2; 8 bases align to TRBD1. Per the germline V gene, CDR1 is SGHDT and CDR2 is YYEEEE. This CDR3 has 14 residues. The CDR3 region has the DNA TGTGCCAGCAGCGTACGGACAGGGATCTATGGTTACACCTTC. This encodes CASSVRTGIYGYTF.

This chain connects TRBV5-3 to TRBJ1-2, with a possible D match to TRBD1 (6 bases). TRBV5-3 is assigned to the ORF class and has an uncertain function. CDR3 length: 16 amino acids. The V end lost 4 bases, the J end lost 4 bases, and 20 bases lay between the germline ends. The CDR3 sequence: CARSLSEGGGPYGYTF. CDR3 sequence (DNA): TGTGCCAGAAGCCTCTCGGAGGGAGGGGGACCCTATGGCTACACCTTC.

The CDR3 bases are TGTGCCAGCTCAAAGGGGCAGGCAGATACGCAGTATTTT. Translation: CASSKGQADTQYF. The rearrangement joins TRBV18 to TRBJ2-3; possibly TRBD1 for D (5 bases). CDR1 and CDR2 from the germline V gene are KGHSH and LQKENI. The germline V and J ends were trimmed by 5 bases and 4 bases, with 10 bases remaining between them. The CDR3 is made up of 13 amino acids.

The genes are TRBV6-6 and TRBJ1-1, with D possibly being TRBD1 (5 bases). CDR3 size: 15 residues. The V and J ends lost 0 bases and 4 bases respectively, with 12 bases between them. Per the germline V gene, CDR1 is MNHNY and CDR2 is SVGAGI (reference sequence). CDR3 protein: CASSYSVAGSTEAFF. The CDR3 DNA reads TGTGCCAGCAGTTACTCAGTGGCAGGGTCCACTGAAGCTTTCTTT.

This chain links TRBV5-1 with TRBJ2-2, with D tentatively TRBD2 (6 bases). Per the germline V gene, CDR1 is SGHRS and CDR2 is YFSETQ. V lost 4 bases and J lost 6, with 19 bases in between. This CDR3 is 16 amino acids long. CDR3 amino acids: CASSPSPGRGAGELFF. In DNA form, the CDR3 reads TGCGCCAGCAGCCCATCGCCCGGGAGAGGGGCCGGGGAGCTGTTTTTT. Combining the CDR3 with reference TRBV5-1 and TRBJ2-2 gives the whole variable domain KAGVTQTPRYLIKTRGQQVTLSCSPISGHRSVSWYQQTPGQGLQFLFEYFSETQRNKGNFPGRFSGRQFSNSRSEMNVSTLELGDSALYLCASSPSPGRGAGELFFGEGSRLTVL.

The J gene is TRBJ1-1, the V gene TRBV9, with D possibly TRBD1 on 6 matching bases. Trimming stripped 0 bases from V and 5 bases from J, with 14 bases between. There are 15 residues in the CDR3. Germline-derived CDR1 and CDR2 are SGDLS and YYNGEE. CDR3 sequence reads: CASSVAGGARTEAFF. DNA of the CDR3: TGTGCCAGCAGCGTAGCTGGGGGGGCGAGGACTGAAGCTTTCTTT. The full variable domain, completed using reference TRBV9 and TRBJ1-1, is DSGVTQTPKHLITATGQRVTLRCSPRSGDLSVYWYQQSLDQGLQFLIQYYNGEERAKGNILERFSAQQFPDLHSELNLSSLELGDSALYFCASSVAGGARTEAFFGQGTRLTVV.

This clone was observed a handful of times. This CDR3 is also generated by other DNA sequences in the sample. The gene calls are TRBV19 and TRBJ1-1; D not resolved. Trimming stripped 3 bases from V and 0 bases from J, with 8 bases between. The CDR3 loop spans 14 amino acids. From germline, CDR1 is LNHDA and CDR2 SQIVND (reference sequence). This chain's CDR3 is CASSIGILNTEAFF. Written as DNA, the CDR3 is TGTGCCAGTAGTATCGGGATCTTGAACACTGAAGCTTTCTTT.

The rearrangement joins TRBV18 to TRBJ1-1, with a possible D match to TRBD1 (6 bases). Trimming removed 1 base from V and 6 bases from J, with 6 bases in between. This CDR3 is 12 amino acids long. Germline CDR1 is KGHSH and CDR2 is LQKENI. The CDR3 spells CASSPQGAEAFF. The CDR3 region has the DNA TGTGCCAGCTCACCACAGGGGGCTGAAGCTTTCTTT.